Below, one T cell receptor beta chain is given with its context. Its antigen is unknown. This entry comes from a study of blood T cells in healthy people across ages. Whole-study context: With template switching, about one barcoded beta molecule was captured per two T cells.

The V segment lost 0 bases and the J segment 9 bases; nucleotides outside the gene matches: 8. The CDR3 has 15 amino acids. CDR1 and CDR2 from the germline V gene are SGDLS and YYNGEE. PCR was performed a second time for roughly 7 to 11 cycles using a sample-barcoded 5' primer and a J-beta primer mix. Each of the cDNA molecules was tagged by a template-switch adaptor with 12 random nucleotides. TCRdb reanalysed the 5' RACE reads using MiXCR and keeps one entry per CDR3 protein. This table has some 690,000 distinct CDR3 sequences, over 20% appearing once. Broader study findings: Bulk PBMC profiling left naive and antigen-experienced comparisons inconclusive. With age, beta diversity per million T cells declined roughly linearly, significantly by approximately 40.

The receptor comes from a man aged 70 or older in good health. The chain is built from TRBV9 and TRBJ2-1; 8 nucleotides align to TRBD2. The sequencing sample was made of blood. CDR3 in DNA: TGTGCCAGCAGCGTAGGTGGGACTAGACTCACTGAGCAGTTCTTC. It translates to CASSVGGTRLTEQFF.